This T cell receptor beta chain was documented in a study of blood T cell repertoires in COVID-19. V shed 1 base, J shed 13 bases, and the junction held 6 bases outside the gene matches. Germline-derived CDR1 and CDR2 are SEHNR and FQNEAQ (reference sequence). The CDR3 loop spans 12 amino acids. Repertoires were generated with immunoSEQ multiplex PCR, while TCRdb's copy carries only in-frame clones and drops some. The sample shows almost 200,000 clones, roughly 90% of them seen only once. The sample taken for sequencing was PBMCs or T cells enriched from blood (not recorded which). This clonotype originated in a woman younger than 35 who had recovered from COVID-19. This chain links TRBV7-9 with TRBJ2-7, with TRBD1 matching 8 bases. CDR3: CASSLGQGATYF. CDR3 DNA sequence: TGTGCCAGCAGCTTAGGGCAGGGGGCTACCTACTTC. The variable domain in full, with the rest retrieved from reference TRBV7-9 and TRBJ2-7, is DTGVSQNPRHKITKRGQNVTFRCDPISEHNRLYWYRQTLGQGPEFLTYFQNEAQLEKSRLLSDRFSAERPKGSFSTLEIQRTEQGDSAMYLCASSLGQGATYFGPGTRLTVT.